This T cell receptor beta chain was observed in a study of blood T cell repertoires in COVID-19. Study-level information: T cells, B-cell-depleted T cells, or PBMCs provided the cDNA or gDNA that served as material.

With V trimmed by 2 bases and J by 3 bases, 6 bases remained unmatched. Germline values: CDR1 MGHRA, CDR2 YSYEKL. This CDR3 contains 16 residues. In the original processing: From reference gene primer amplification, estimates of nucleated cell counts were derived. The table came from immunoSEQ multiplex PCR; TCRdb's copy has only in-frame clones and leaves some out. V and J calls and clone size are as listed in that table; D and trimming were resolved from the DNA. The table has about 400,000 clones, more than 80% seen once. Sequencing was carried out using peripheral blood. The chain is built from TRBV4-1 and TRBJ1-4; TRBD1 aligns across 7 bases. The sequence derives from a man in his forties with acute or convalescent COVID-19. The CDR3 DNA reads TGCGCCAGCAGCCAACCAGACAGGGCACCTAATGAAAAACTGTTTTTT. Translation: CASSQPDRAPNEKLFF.